The next 20 T cell receptor beta chains were all read from a single sample in a study of cytomegalovirus exposure and HLA in healthy donors. The primer mix had 60 Vbeta and 13 Jbeta primers. TCRdb's copy holds only in-frame clones and misses some; the assay was immunoSEQ multiplex PCR. This table holds 100,000 to 150,000 clones. The source material was PBMCs. The receptors here all came from a man between 18 and 29 years old in good health and CMV-seronegative.

The chain links TRBV30 to TRBJ1-5, with D tentatively TRBD1 (6 bases). Germline assignment: CDR1 GTSNPN and CDR2 SVGIG (reference sequence). V lost 1 base, J lost 6 bases, and 10 bases lay in between. The CDR3 consists of 13 residues. The DNA for the CDR3 is TGTGCCTGGAGTGAGGGGGTAGCTCAGCCCCAGCATTTT. It yields the protein CAWSEGVAQPQHF.

This rearrangement joins TRBV6-5 to TRBJ2-3; 11 nucleotides match TRBD2. The germline gives CDR1 MNHEY, CDR2 SVGAGI. The CDR3 has 16 amino acids. The trim removed 3 bases at V and 4 bases at J, leaving 6 bases unmatched. The CDR3 region is CASSYSGGAKADTQYF. CDR3 coding DNA: TGTGCCAGCAGTTATAGCGGGGGGGCCAAGGCAGATACGCAGTATTTT.

As concerns this clone: Compared with germline, one end of the junction differs, possibly owing to a read error. The V and J genes are TRBV7-9 and TRBJ2-5, with D hard to call. There are 13 residues in the CDR3. From germline, CDR1 is SEHNR and CDR2 FQNEAQ (reference sequence). CDR3 sequence reads: CAGSLADKETQYF. The CDR3 coding sequence is TGTGCCGGCAGCTTGGCAGACAAAGAGACCCAGTACTTC.

J is TRBJ1-1 and V is TRBV12-5, with D uncertain. The V end was cut by 3 bases, the J end by 1 base, with 9 bases between. The germline CDR1 and CDR2 sequences are LGHNT and FRNRAP. The CDR3 has 14 amino acids. The DNA for the CDR3 is TGTGCTAGTGGTTTTGATAGAAAGAACACTGAAGCTTTCTTT. Translated: CASGFDRKNTEAFF. Combining the CDR3 with reference TRBV12-5 and TRBJ1-1 gives the whole variable domain DARVTQTPRHKVTEMGQEVTMRCQPILGHNTVFWYRQTMMQGLELLAYFRNRAPLDDSGMPKDRFSAEMPDATLATLKIQPSEPRDSAVYFCASGFDRKNTEAFFGQGTRLTVV.

The genes are TRBV30 and TRBJ1-2; no clear D. Germline V gives CDR1 GTSNPN, CDR2 SVGIG (reference sequence). Trimming took 3 bases from V and 0 from J, leaving 14 bases between them. The CDR3 loop spans 15 amino acids. The CDR3 reads CAWRARGEANYGYTF. The CDR3 bases are TGTGCCTGGAGGGCCCGGGGAGAGGCTAACTATGGCTACACCTTC.

This chain links TRBV29-1 with TRBJ2-7; 9 bases are shared with TRBD1. Trimming at V came to 1 base and at J to 0 bases, leaving 10 bases not matched to a gene. The CDR3 length is 17 residues. The germline V gene encodes CDR1 SQVTM and CDR2 ANQGSEA. The CDR3 is CSVEAPQGTGNSYEQYF. The CDR3 DNA reads TGCAGCGTTGAAGCCCCCCAGGGGACAGGGAACTCCTACGAGCAGTACTTC.

The J gene is TRBJ1-1, the V gene TRBV2; TRBD1 is a possible D gene (5 bases). CDR3 length equals 17 residues. Germline assignment: CDR1 SNHLY and CDR2 FYNNEI. V gave up 6 bases and J gave up 0 bases, with 20 bases separating them. The CDR3 reads CASSTRGGGFLNTEAFF. Written as DNA, the CDR3 is TGTGCCAGCAGCACTCGGGGGGGAGGATTTCTGAACACTGAAGCTTTCTTT. The entire variable domain, with the rest obtained from reference TRBV2 and TRBJ1-1, is as follows: EPEVTQTPSHQVTQMGQEVILRCVPISNHLYFYWYRQILGQKVEFLVSFYNNEISEKSEIFDDQFSVERPDGSNFTLKIRSTKLEDSAMYFCASSTRGGGFLNTEAFFGQGTRLTVV.

J is TRBJ1-1 and V is TRBV7-2; possible D gene TRBD1, 5 bases. Trimming took off 2 bases at V and 7 bases at J, with 8 bases between the two ends. Per germline, CDR1 SGHTA and CDR2 FQGNSA. This CDR3 comprises 12 residues. The CDR3 loop reads CASSLLTVEAFF. The DNA of the CDR3 is TGTGCCAGCAGCTTACTGACAGTTGAAGCTTTCTTT.

The chain couples TRBV23-1 to TRBJ1-5, with 8 bases fitting TRBD1. TRBV23-1 is recorded as an ORF, its role being uncertain. J gave up 2 bases and V 3 bases, and 9 bases lay outside the gene matches. The CDR3 has 17 residues. This CDR3 is CASSQRQGSRGNQPQHF. DNA for the CDR3: TGCGCCAGCAGTCAGCGACAGGGGTCCCGTGGCAATCAGCCCCAGCATTTT.

This chain joins TRBV27 and TRBJ2-7; D gene ambiguous. Germline CDR1 reads MNHEY; CDR2 reads SMNVEV (reference sequence). Trimming left V 4 bases short and J 2 bases short, with 6 bases between. CDR3 length: 12 residues. CDR3 bases: TGTGCCAGCAGTTCCCGTCCCTACGAGCAGTACTTC. Protein product: CASSSRPYEQYF.

The J gene is TRBJ2-3, the V gene TRBV10-1; 12 nucleotides agree with TRBD2. The CDR3 totals 19 residues. Per germline, CDR1 WNHNN and CDR2 SYGVQD (reference sequence). With 2 bases clipped from V and 1 base from J, the junction kept 10 bases outside the gene matches. CDR3 in DNA: TGCGCCAGCAGTGAGGTAAGACCTAGCGGGAGGGCAGGCACAGATACGCAGTATTTT. Encoded protein: CASSEVRPSGRAGTDTQYF.

The chain has TRBV30 and TRBJ2-2; D is unclear. The CDR3 runs 15 residues. V lost 6 bases to trimming and J lost 1 base, with 15 bases between them. Germline V gene sequence: CDR1 GTSNPN, CDR2 SVGIG (reference sequence). This CDR3 reads CACSPLRRNTGELFF. The CDR3 DNA reads TGTGCCTGTAGCCCTCTACGCAGGAACACCGGGGAGCTGTTTTTT.

This rearrangement joins TRBV4-2 to TRBJ2-1, with 8 nucleotides matching TRBD2. V gave up 4 bases and J gave up 4 bases; unmatched junction bases: 6. The CDR3 length is 15 residues. Per germline, CDR1 LGHNA and CDR2 YNFKEQ. Here the CDR3 reads CASSPGEREYNEQFF. DNA for the CDR3: TGTGCCAGCAGCCCCGGGGAGCGGGAGTACAATGAGCAGTTCTTC.

The gene calls are TRBV9 and TRBJ1-6, with 9 nucleotides matching TRBD1. The CDR3 sequence is 17 residues long. V shed 0 bases and J 9 bases; nucleotides not matched to a gene: 10. Germline-derived CDR1 and CDR2 are SGDLS and YYNGEE. The CDR3 here is CASSVGPSGTGSSPLHF. In DNA form, the CDR3 reads TGTGCCAGCAGCGTAGGCCCATCGGGGACAGGGAGTTCACCCCTCCACTTT.

CDR3 amino acids: CASSLLAVVNEQFF. The CDR3 DNA sequence: TGTGCCAGCAGCTTGCTAGCGGTTGTAAATGAGCAGTTCTTC. The chain carries TRBV5-4 and TRBJ2-1; 7 bases agree with TRBD2. Germline CDR1 reads SGHNT; CDR2 reads YYREEE (reference sequence). The CDR3 runs 14 residues. V was clipped by 1 base and J by 7 bases; unmatched bases: 5.

The V call is TRBV27, the J call TRBJ2-1, with D uncertain. Trimming removed 4 bases from V and 10 bases from J, with 8 bases in between. The length of the CDR3 is 11 residues. Germline CDR1 is MNHEY and CDR2 is SMNVEV (reference sequence). CDR3 sequence reads: CASSSRVEQFF. The CDR3 coding sequence is TGTGCCAGCAGTTCCCGAGTAGAGCAGTTCTTC.

The V call is TRBV9, the J call TRBJ2-2, with D perhaps matching TRBD2 (7 bases). Trimming left V 4 bases short and J 5 bases short, with 12 bases between. Germline V gene sequence: CDR1 SGDLS, CDR2 YYNGEE. CDR3 length: 14 amino acids. This chain's CDR3 is CASSIRGGTGELFF. CDR3 DNA: TGTGCCAGCAGCATCAGGGGAGGGACCGGGGAGCTGTTTTTT.

The V call is TRBV6-5, the J call TRBJ2-5, with 8 bases aligning to TRBD1. The J call is in doubt because the DNA end fits TRBJ2-7 better. This CDR3 spans 15 amino acids. Germline V lookup: CDR1 MNHEY, CDR2 SVGAGI. The chain's CDR3 is CASSYSAGGGYEQYF. The CDR3 DNA reads as TGTGCCAGCAGTTACTCGGCAGGGGGCGGTTACGAGCAGTACTTC.

As DNA, the CDR3 is TGCGCCAGCAGCTTGAACGCTCCCCAGGGGGATGGCTACACCTTC. It translates to CASSLNAPQGDGYTF. This chain links TRBV5-1 with TRBJ1-2; 7 nucleotides align to TRBD1. The CDR3 is 15 residues long. Per the germline V gene, CDR1 is SGHRS and CDR2 is YFSETQ. Germline trimming cut 1 base from V and 6 bases from J; bases unmatched to any gene: 9.

V usage is TRBV6-5 and J usage is TRBJ1-4; 9 nucleotides match TRBD1. Germline loops: CDR1 MNHEY, CDR2 SVGAGI. Trimming at V came to 4 bases and at J to 7 bases, leaving 10 bases not matched to a gene. The CDR3 has 16 amino acids. CDR3 nucleotides: TGTGCCAGCAGTTCTCCTAGTGGGACAGGGATTGAAAAACTGTTTTTT. Its translation: CASSSPSGTGIEKLFF.